The clone carrying this T cell receptor (beta chain) has just a few counts. Its target is unknown. The data were obtained in a study of cytomegalovirus exposure and HLA in healthy donors. Findings and limits, study-wide: Several top significant clusters appeared, in a later analysis, to be linked to common viral pathogens. The listing of roughly 160 TCR beta chains classed them as cytomegalovirus-associated.

Trimming took off 5 bases at V and 6 bases at J, with 11 bases between the two ends. CDR1 and CDR2 (germline): LNHDA, SQIVND (reference sequence). This CDR3 is built from 13 residues. Primers for the PCR totalled 60 Vbeta and 13 Jbeta. Sequencing used immunoSEQ multiplex PCR; TCRdb keeps in-frame clones, though not all of them. The sample lists more than 85,000 clones; about 76% were seen once. Material for sequencing was PBMCs. The V call is TRBV19, the J call TRBJ1-5, with D perhaps TRBD1 (5 bases). The clonotype originates from a man younger than 45 in good health and CMV-seropositive. In DNA form, the CDR3 reads TGTGCCAGTAGTTTCCAGGGCGGTCAGCCCCAGCATTTT. Encoded protein: CASSFQGGQPQHF.